This paragraph reports one TCR beta chain. The antigen is unknown. This sample was included in a study of T cell responses to AZD1222 COVID-19 vaccine. Study conclusions and caveats: At 160-218 and 743-854, vaccine-associated CD4 TCRs were dominant, and they spanned spike. Baseline seropositives among AZD1222 recipients totaled only 6 or 7. A rise in Spike-specific TCR breadth and depth followed two AZD1222 doses. Reports indicate that nearly half of spike-specific TCRs are directed at unmutated variant regions.

Profiling relied on immunoSEQ multiplex PCR, and the TCRdb table lists in-frame clones only, not all of them. This table has approximately 200,000 clones, roughly 88% appearing once. Germline-derived CDR1 and CDR2 are LGHDT and YNNKEL (reference sequence). The V segment lost 4 bases and the J segment 4 bases; nucleotides outside the gene matches: 7. The CDR3 is 15 amino acids. The sequence was obtained from an adult in good health. Material: peripheral blood, obtained on day 0 of AZD1222 vaccination. V and J are TRBV3-1 (or the pseudogene TRBV3-2) and TRBJ2-7, with 10 bases lining up with TRBD2. The CDR3 nucleotides read TGTGCCAGCAGCCCGGCTAGCGGGGGAGGTTACGAGCAGTACTTC. As protein: CASSPASGGGYEQYF.